This is a list of T cell receptor beta chains from one sample in a study of Ad26.COV2.S vaccination and SARS-CoV-2 variants. The assay was immunoSEQ multiplex PCR, and TCRdb's table has in-frame clones only and misses some. Of about 420,000 clones in the sample, around 87% were seen once. The starting material was peripheral blood, obtained in a trial of Ad26.COV2.S vaccine versus placebo. All receptors come from a person between 18 and 60 years old who received the Ad26.COV2.S COVID-19 vaccine or a placebo. The CDR3 runs from the conserved cysteine through the conserved F or W. The order of the fields is D gene, V gene, clone size, J gene, CDR3 DNA, CDR3 protein. The D gene is left open where the match is weak. Clone size, where shown, is once, few, many, or a class for clones that have expanded.

D: .; V: TRBV2; size: .; J: TRBJ2-3; DNA: TGTGCCAGCAGTGAAGCCGGACAAAGCACAGATACGCAGTATTTT; CDR3: CASSEAGQSTDTQYF
D: .; V: TRBV9; size: .; J: TRBJ1-4; DNA: TGTGCCAGCAGCGACCGGGACGCCGCAACTAATGAAAAACTGTTTTTT; CDR3: CASSDRDAATNEKLFF
D: .; V: TRBV6-2/TRBV6-3; size: few; J: TRBJ1-5; DNA: TGTGCCAGCAGTTACTCGGGTCAGCTTAGCAATCAGCCCCAGCATTTT; CDR3: CASSYSGQLSNQPQHF
D: TRBD2; V: TRBV9; size: .; J: TRBJ2-5; DNA: TGTGCCAGCAGCCGACTAGCTGGAGAGACCCAGTACTTC; CDR3: CASSRLAGETQYF
D: TRBD2; V: TRBV30; size: .; J: TRBJ2-1; DNA: TGTGCCTGGAGAGGAAGCGGGACGGGCCATGAGCAGTTCTTC; CDR3: CAWRGSGTGHEQFF
D: .; V: TRBV27; size: .; J: TRBJ2-2; DNA: TGTGCCAGCAGTTTACTTCTAGAGGCCGGGGAGCTGTTTTTT; CDR3: CASSLLLEAGELFF
D: TRBD2; V: TRBV12-5; size: once; J: TRBJ2-3; DNA: TGTGCTAGTGGCAGCGGACTAGCCCCAGATACGCAGTATTTT; CDR3: CASGSGLAPDTQYF
D: .; V: TRBV5-4; size: .; J: TRBJ1-4; DNA: TGTGCCAGCAGCTTATCAGAAAAACTGTTTTTT; CDR3: CASSLSEKLFF
D: TRBD1; V: TRBV6-5; size: few; J: TRBJ1-6; DNA: TGTGCCAGCAGTTCCACAGGGGGAAATTCACCCCTCCACTTT; CDR3: CASSSTGGNSPLHF
D: .; V: TRBV24-1; size: .; J: TRBJ2-3; DNA: TGTGCCACCAGTGATTTTGGGTCTCACGATACGCAGTATTTT; CDR3: CATSDFGSHDTQYF
D: .; V: TRBV5-8; size: once; J: TRBJ2-1; DNA: TGTGCCAGCAGCTTCCCCAGCCTATACAATGAGCAGTTCTTC; CDR3: CASSFPSLYNEQFF
D: TRBD1; V: TRBV24-1; size: .; J: TRBJ2-7; DNA: TGTGCCACCAGTGACGCTTTCCTTCAGGGGGCCCTTAGGGACGAGCAGTACTTC; CDR3: CATSDAFLQGALRDEQYF
D: .; V: TRBV28; size: .; J: TRBJ1-4; DNA: TGTGCCAGCAGCCTACAACAGGGAGCAACTAGGGAAAAACTGTTTTTT; CDR3: CASSLQQGATREKLFF
D: TRBD2; V: TRBV27; size: .; J: TRBJ2-3; DNA: TGTGCCAGCAGTTTCCTAGCGGGGGGGCCAACAGATACGCAGTATTTT; CDR3: CASSFLAGGPTDTQYF
D: .; V: TRBV16; size: .; J: TRBJ1-5; DNA: TGTGCCAGCAGCCGGGGAGGGGAGAATCAGCCCCAGCATTTT; CDR3: CASSRGGENQPQHF
D: .; V: TRBV13; size: .; J: TRBJ2-6; DNA: TGTGCCAGCAGCGGTGACTCTGGGGCCAACGTCCTGACTTTC; CDR3: CASSGDSGANVLTF
D: .; V: TRBV4-1; size: .; J: TRBJ2-7; DNA: TGCGCCAGCAGCCAAGCAGGTCCGTACGAGCAGTACTTC; CDR3: CASSQAGPYEQYF
D: .; V: TRBV21-1; size: .; J: TRBJ2-7; DNA: TGTGCCAGCAGCAAAGGGTCCGGGACAGGGGGGTACGAGCAGTACTTC; CDR3: CASSKGSGTGGYEQYF
D: .; V: TRBV4-1; size: few; J: TRBJ1-1; DNA: TGCGCCAGCAGCAGGATTTACTATGTCGACACTGAAGCTTTCTTT; CDR3: CASSRIYYVDTEAFF
D: .; V: TRBV5-1; size: few; J: TRBJ1-1; DNA: TGCGCCAGCAGCTTGGGGTCAGGGAACACTGAAGCTTTCTTT; CDR3: CASSLGSGNTEAFF
D: .; V: TRBV19; size: .; J: TRBJ2-7; DNA: TGTGCCAGTAGTAGGAGGGACGACCTACAGGAGCAGTACTTC; CDR3: CASSRRDDLQEQYF
D: TRBD1; V: TRBV5-1; size: .; J: TRBJ2-3; DNA: TGCGCCAGCAGCTTGGAGGGACAGGGTATCCCAGATACGCAGTATTTT; CDR3: CASSLEGQGIPDTQYF
D: TRBD2; V: TRBV4-1; size: .; J: TRBJ2-3; DNA: TGCGCCAGCAGCCGACTAGCGGGGGAAATTCTAGGCACAGATACGCAGTATTTT; CDR3: CASSRLAGEILGTDTQYF
D: .; V: TRBV7-3; size: once; J: TRBJ2-3; DNA: TGTGCCAGCAGCCCAGCCCACAGCACAGATACGCAGTATTTT; CDR3: CASSPAHSTDTQYF
D: .; V: TRBV6-5; size: .; J: TRBJ1-6; DNA: TGTGCCAGCAGGATGGGGTTTAATTCACCCCTCCACTTT; CDR3: CASRMGFNSPLHF
D: .; V: TRBV7-3; size: .; J: TRBJ1-1; DNA: TGTGCCAGCAGCTTTACAGGCTTGGGCACTGAAGCTTTCTTT; CDR3: CASSFTGLGTEAFF
D: .; V: TRBV2; size: .; J: TRBJ1-6; DNA: TGTGCCAGCAATTCCGACCCCGATTCACCCCTCCACTTT; CDR3: CASNSDPDSPLHF
D: .; V: TRBV4-3; size: once; J: TRBJ2-7; DNA: TGCGCCAGCAGCCCGCAGATTTCCTACGAGCAGTACTTC; CDR3: CASSPQISYEQYF
D: .; V: TRBV4-2; size: .; J: TRBJ1-1; DNA: TGTGCCAGCAGCCAAGATAGGGGCAGGGCCACTGAAGCTTTCTTT; CDR3: CASSQDRGRATEAFF
D: .; V: TRBV28; size: .; J: TRBJ2-7; DNA: TGTGCCAGCAGTTTATTTTCCGAGCAGTACTTC; CDR3: CASSLFSEQYF
D: .; V: TRBV12-3/TRBV12-4; size: .; J: TRBJ1-2; DNA: TGTGCCAGCAGTTTACGCGGGGGCGCGGGCTACACCTTC; CDR3: CASSLRGGAGYTF
D: .; V: TRBV9; size: .; J: TRBJ1-6; DNA: TGTGCCAGCAGCGTAGGTACAGGTAGGAACCCGCCCCTCCACTTT; CDR3: CASSVGTGRNPPLHF
D: TRBD2; V: TRBV27; size: .; J: TRBJ2-2; DNA: TGTGCCAGCAGTTTAACCGGACTAGCGGGGGCTTACACCGGGGAGCTGTTTTTT; CDR3: CASSLTGLAGAYTGELFF
D: TRBD1; V: TRBV27; size: .; J: TRBJ1-1; DNA: TGTGCCAGCAGTTTGTCCAGGGGGGGGACTGAAGCTTTCTTT; CDR3: CASSLSRGGTEAFF
D: TRBD2; V: TRBV7-3; size: .; J: TRBJ2-3; DNA: TGTGCCAGCAGCAACCCGACTAGCGGGGGCACAGATACGCAGTATTTT; CDR3: CASSNPTSGGTDTQYF
D: .; V: TRBV25-1; size: .; J: TRBJ2-7; DNA: TGTGCCAGCAGTGAAAAGAATAAGGGGTGGAAGTACGAGCAGTACTTC; CDR3: CASSEKNKGWKYEQYF
D: TRBD2; V: TRBV7-8; size: few; J: TRBJ2-7; DNA: TGTGCCAGCAGCTTAGGGGGGACTAGAGGTCGCGAGCAGTACTTC; CDR3: CASSLGGTRGREQYF
D: .; V: TRBV4-1; size: .; J: TRBJ1-6; DNA: TGCGCCAGCAGCCAAGATGGGGCAGGGCGGAATTCACCCCTCCACTTT; CDR3: CASSQDGAGRNSPLHF
D: .; V: TRBV11-2; size: .; J: TRBJ2-3; DNA: TGTGCCAGCAGCTTACGGTCGGCTAGATGGCCCACAGATACGCAGTATTTT; CDR3: CASSLRSARWPTDTQYF
D: TRBD1; V: TRBV2; size: .; J: TRBJ2-7; DNA: TGTGCCAGCAGTGAGCGACAGGGTCTCCACGAGCAGTACTTC; CDR3: CASSERQGLHEQYF